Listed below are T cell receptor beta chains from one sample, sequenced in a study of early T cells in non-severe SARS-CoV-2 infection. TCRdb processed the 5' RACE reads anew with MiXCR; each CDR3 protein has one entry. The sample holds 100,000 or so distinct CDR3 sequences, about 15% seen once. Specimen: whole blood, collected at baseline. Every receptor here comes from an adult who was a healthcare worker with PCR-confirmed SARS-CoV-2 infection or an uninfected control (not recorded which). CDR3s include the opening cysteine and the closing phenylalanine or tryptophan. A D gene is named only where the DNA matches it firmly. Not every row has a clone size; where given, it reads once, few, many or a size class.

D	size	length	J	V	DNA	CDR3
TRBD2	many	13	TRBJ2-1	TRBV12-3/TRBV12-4	TGTGCCAGCAGTTCGGGACTAGCGGGATCTCAGTTCTTC	CASSSGLAGSQFF
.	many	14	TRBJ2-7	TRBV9	TGTGCCAGCAGCTCCGAAGCTGGAGTACCCGAGCAGTACTTC	CASSSEAGVPEQYF
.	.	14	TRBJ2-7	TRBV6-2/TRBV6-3	TGTGCCAGCAGTCGAGGGATGATCTCCTACGAGCAGTACTTC	CASSRGMISYEQYF
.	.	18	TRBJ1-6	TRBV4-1	TGCGCCAGCAGCCAAGATCTGCGGAGGGGCTCCTATAATTCACCCCTCCACTTT	CASSQDLRRGSYNSPLHF
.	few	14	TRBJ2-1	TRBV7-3	TGTGCCAGCAGCTTAGGGACCCGCAACAATGAGCAGTTCTTC	CASSLGTRNNEQFF
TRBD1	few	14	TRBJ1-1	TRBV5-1	TGCGCCAGCAGCTTGGGAGGGACAGCCCTTGAAGCTTTCTTT	CASSLGGTALEAFF
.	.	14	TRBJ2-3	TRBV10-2	TGCGCTAGCAGTGAGGCCGCCAGCACAGATACGCAGTATTTT	CASSEAASTDTQYF
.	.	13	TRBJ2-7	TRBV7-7	TGTGCCAGCAGCACCACCCTTGGCGAGCCAAGGTCTTTC	CASSTTLGEPRSF
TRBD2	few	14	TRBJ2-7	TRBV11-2	TGTGCCAGTAGCGGCGCGGGAGGTTCCTACGAGCAGTACTTC	CASSGAGGSYEQYF
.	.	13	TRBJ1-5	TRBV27	TGTGCCAGCAGTTTAGGGCTTCTGTGGCCCCAGCATTTT	CASSLGLLWPQHF
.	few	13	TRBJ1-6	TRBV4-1	TGCGCCAGCAGCCAGGATGGGAGTTCACCCCTCCACTTT	CASSQDGSSPLHF
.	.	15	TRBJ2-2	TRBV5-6	TGTGCCAGCAGCCCCGGGACCGACAGTGGCGGGGAGCTGTTTTTT	CASSPGTDSGGELFF
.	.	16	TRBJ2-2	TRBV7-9	TGTGCCAGCAGCGGTTACAGGGACGGGAACACCGGGGAGCTGTTTTTT	CASSGYRDGNTGELFF
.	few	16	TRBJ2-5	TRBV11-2	TGTGCCAGCAGCTCAAACCCGGGACCCCCCCAAGAGACCCAGTACTTC	CASSSNPGPPQETQYF
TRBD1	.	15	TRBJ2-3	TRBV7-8	TGTGCCAGCAGCTCCCGGGACAGGGGCACAGATACGCAGTATTTT	CASSSRDRGTDTQYF
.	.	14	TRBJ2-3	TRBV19	TGTGCCAGTAGTAATTGGCAGGACACAGATACGCAGTATTTT	CASSNWQDTDTQYF
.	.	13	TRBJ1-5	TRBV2	TGTGCCAGCATGCGGGGGGGGATTCAGCCCCAGCATTTT	CASMRGGIQPQHF